Below are 13 T cell receptor beta chains sequenced from a single sample in a study of patients and donors after allogeneic stem cell transplantation. MiXCR, applied by TCRdb to the RT-PCR reads, yields one record per CDR3 protein. The table includes under 200,000 distinct CDR3 sequences, over 25% detected once. Sequences were obtained from blood, either unsorted or a sorted T cell fraction (not recorded which). Receptor source: a human donor who was either an allogeneic HSCT recipient or a stem cell or donor lymphocyte infusion donor (not recorded which). It is not recorded whose cells these are; they may come from a transplant donor.

This clonotype came up a few times. The chain carries TRBV20-1 and TRBJ1-6; D ambiguous. Trimming took off 0 bases at V and 7 bases at J, with 16 bases between the two ends. The CDR3 consists of 16 residues. The germline CDR1 and CDR2 sequences are DFQATT and SNEGSKA (reference sequence). The CDR3 loop is CSARDPNVGKNSPLHF. As DNA, the CDR3 is TGCAGTGCTAGAGATCCAAACGTGGGGAAGAATTCACCCCTCCACTTT.

This clonotype came up a few times. The chain links TRBV6-2 or TRBV6-3 to TRBJ2-5; D ambiguous. V gave up 6 bases and J gave up 4 bases, with 12 bases separating them. Germline V CDR1 and CDR2: MNHEY, SVGEGT. The CDR3 runs 13 residues. DNA for the CDR3: TGTGCCAGCAGCTTCGCTAGGGCAGAGACCCAGTACTTC. This sequence encodes CASSFARAETQYF.

This clonotype has only a few counts. For the CDR3, the DNA is TGTGCCAGCAGCCAAACAGGCTATGGCTACACCTTC. Amino acid sequence: CASSQTGYGYTF. The gene calls are TRBV16 and TRBJ1-2; TRBD1 might be the D (5 bases). The length of the CDR3 is 12 residues. With 2 bases removed from V and 4 bases from J, the gap between germline ends came to 5 bases. In germline, CDR1 is KGHSY, CDR2 FQNENV.

V is TRBV5-6 and J is TRBJ1-2; 7 nucleotides agree with TRBD1. Looked up from germline, CDR1 is SGHDT and CDR2 is YYEEEE. V was clipped by 9 bases and J by 5 bases; unmatched bases: 16. There are 15 residues in the CDR3. The CDR3 DNA is TGTGCCACCGAGAGGGGACAGTTTCCCCCATATGGCTACACCTTC. Translation gives CATERGQFPPYGYTF.

This clonotype was seen a handful of times. The chain joins TRBV3-1 to TRBJ1-1; D not certain. The germline V gene encodes CDR1 LGHDT and CDR2 YNNKEL (reference sequence). The V end was cut by 3 bases, the J end by 6 bases, with 11 bases between. The CDR3 runs 13 residues. The CDR3 nucleotides are TGTGCCAGCAGCCAGGTCTCGGAACCTGAAGCTTTCTTT. This translates into CASSQVSEPEAFF.

This chain connects TRBV7-9 to TRBJ2-1; D is uncertain. CDR3 length: 12 amino acids. V shed 3 bases and J shed 15 bases, with 15 bases lying between them. Germline assignment: CDR1 SEHNR and CDR2 FQNEAQ (reference sequence). The CDR3 nucleotides read TGTGCCAGCAGCTTTCAGCTCCTAGGTATGTTCTTC. This codes for CASSFQLLGMFF. The entire variable domain, with the rest obtained from reference TRBV7-9 and TRBJ2-1, is as follows: DTGVSQNPRHKITKRGQNVTFRCDPISEHNRLYWYRQTLGQGPEFLTYFQNEAQLEKSRLLSDRFSAERPKGSFSTLEIQRTEQGDSAMYLCASSFQLLGMFFGPGTRLTVL.

This clonotype was detected a few times. The chain combines TRBV27 with TRBJ2-3; D is uncertain. Germline CDR1 is MNHEY and CDR2 is SMNVEV (reference sequence). The CDR3 is 14 amino acids. V was clipped by 4 bases and J by 1 base, with 9 bases between them. For the CDR3, the DNA is TGTGCCAGCAGTTATTCAGTGGGCACAGATACGCAGTATTTT. Its protein is CASSYSVGTDTQYF.

This clonotype was picked up a small number of times. This chain links TRBV4-1 with TRBJ1-1; TRBD1 aligns across 7 bases. Germline CDR1 and CDR2: MGHRA and YSYEKL. The CDR3 contains 15 residues. After removal of 4 bases from V and 6 bases from J, the junction contained 11 bases not matched to a gene. CDR3 sequence (DNA): TGCGCCAGCAGCCCGAGTACACAGGGGCGGGCTGAAGCTTTCTTT. Amino acids: CASSPSTQGRAEAFF.

V is TRBV29-1 and J is TRBJ2-3; D possibly corresponds to TRBD1 (5 bases). The germline V gene encodes CDR1 SQVTM and CDR2 ANQGSEA. CDR3 length equals 13 residues. V lost 5 bases and J 3 bases, leaving 12 bases between the germline ends. CDR3 sequence (DNA): TGCAGCGTTCAGGGAATGGGGACAGATACGCAGTATTTT. Encoded protein: CSVQGMGTDTQYF.

This clonotype was seen a handful of times. V and J are TRBV20-1 and TRBJ1-5; D is perhaps TRBD1 (6 bases). V was shortened by 3 bases and J by 3 bases, with 9 bases between the two germline ends. This CDR3 has 13 amino acids. Germline V gene sequence: CDR1 DFQATT, CDR2 SNEGSKA (reference sequence). The CDR3 loop is CSASTGNNQPQHF. DNA of the CDR3: TGCAGTGCTAGCACAGGGAACAATCAGCCCCAGCATTTT.

The chain joins TRBV4-3 to TRBJ1-4; unclear D gene. Trimming removed 5 bases from V and 5 bases from J, with 18 bases in between. This CDR3 comprises 16 residues. Germline V gene sequence: CDR1 LGHNA, CDR2 YSLEER. The CDR3 loop reads CASSGGSGSANEKLFF. The DNA for the CDR3 is TGCGCCAGCAGCGGAGGTTCTGGATCGGCGAATGAAAAACTGTTTTTT.

The gene calls are TRBV2 and TRBJ1-2; tentatively, D is TRBD1 (6 bases). The CDR3 has 12 amino acids. Germline CDR1 SNHLY, CDR2 FYNNEI. Deletions cut 6 bases from V and 7 bases from J, with 12 bases between. The CDR3 sequence: CASRITGSGYTF. CDR3 nucleotides: TGTGCCAGCAGAATAACAGGGAGTGGCTACACCTTC.

This chain uses TRBV2 with TRBJ2-1; the D gene is possibly TRBD2 (5 bases). Trimming took off 8 bases at V and 7 bases at J, with 12 bases between the two ends. Germline V gene lookup returns CDR1 SNHLY and CDR2 FYNNEI. This CDR3 has 12 residues. CDR3 sequence (DNA): TGTGCCAGCGTGGACGGGGTTAATGAGCAGTTCTTC. This gives the protein CASVDGVNEQFF.